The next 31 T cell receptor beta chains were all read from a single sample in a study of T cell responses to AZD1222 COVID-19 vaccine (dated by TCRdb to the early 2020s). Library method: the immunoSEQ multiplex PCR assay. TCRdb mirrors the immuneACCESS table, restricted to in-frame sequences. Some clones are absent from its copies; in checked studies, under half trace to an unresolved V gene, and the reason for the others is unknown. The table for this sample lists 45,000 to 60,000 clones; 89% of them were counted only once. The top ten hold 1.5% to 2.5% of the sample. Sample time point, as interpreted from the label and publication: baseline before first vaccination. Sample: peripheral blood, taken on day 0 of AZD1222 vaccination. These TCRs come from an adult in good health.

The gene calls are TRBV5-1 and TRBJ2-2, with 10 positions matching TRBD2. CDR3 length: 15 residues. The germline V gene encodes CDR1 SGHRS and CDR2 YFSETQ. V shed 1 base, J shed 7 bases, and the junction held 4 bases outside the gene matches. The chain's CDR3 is CASSLNSGRNGELFF. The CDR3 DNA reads TGCGCCAGCAGCTTGAATAGCGGGAGGAACGGGGAGCTGTTTTTT.

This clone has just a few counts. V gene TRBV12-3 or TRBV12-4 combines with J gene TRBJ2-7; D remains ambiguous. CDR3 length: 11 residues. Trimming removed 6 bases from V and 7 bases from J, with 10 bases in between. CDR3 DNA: TGTGCCAGCAGCCTAAATGGTGAGCAGTACTTC. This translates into CASSLNGEQYF.

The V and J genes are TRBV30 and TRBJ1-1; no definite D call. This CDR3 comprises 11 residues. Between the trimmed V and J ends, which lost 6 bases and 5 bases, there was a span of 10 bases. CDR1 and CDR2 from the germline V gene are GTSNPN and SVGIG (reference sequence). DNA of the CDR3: TGTGCCTGTAAGTGGGGTACTGAAGCTTTCTTT. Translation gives CACKWGTEAFF.

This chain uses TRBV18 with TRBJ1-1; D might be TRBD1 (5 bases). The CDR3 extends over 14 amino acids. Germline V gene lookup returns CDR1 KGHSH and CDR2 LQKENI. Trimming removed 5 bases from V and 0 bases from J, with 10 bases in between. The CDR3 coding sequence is TGTGCCAGCTCAATCGGACACCTGAACACTGAAGCTTTCTTT. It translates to CASSIGHLNTEAFF. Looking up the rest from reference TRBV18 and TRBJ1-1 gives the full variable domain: NAGVMQNPRHLVRRRGQEARLRCSPMKGHSHVYWYRQLPEEGLKFMVYLQKENIIDESGMPKERFSAEFPKEGPSILRIQQVVRGDSAAYFCASSIGHLNTEAFFGQGTRLTVV.

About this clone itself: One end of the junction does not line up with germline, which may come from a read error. The CDR3 loop is CASSSLGGIGYDF. The CDR3 nucleotides are TGTGCCAGCAGTTCCCTAGGGGGCATTGGGTACGACTTC. The rearrangement uses TRBV28 and TRBJ2-7, with 7 bases matching TRBD1. The CDR3 runs 13 residues. In germline, CDR1 is MDHEN, CDR2 SYDVKM.

This CDR3 is CASSEQQGTEAFF. CDR3 in DNA: TGTGCCAGCAGTGAACAACAGGGGACTGAAGCTTTCTTT. This rearrangement joins TRBV6-1 to TRBJ1-1; 7 bases agree with TRBD1. The CDR3 runs 13 residues. Germline values: CDR1 MNHNS, CDR2 SASEGT. The V and J ends lost 2 bases and 5 bases, in that order; junction bases with no gene match: 2.

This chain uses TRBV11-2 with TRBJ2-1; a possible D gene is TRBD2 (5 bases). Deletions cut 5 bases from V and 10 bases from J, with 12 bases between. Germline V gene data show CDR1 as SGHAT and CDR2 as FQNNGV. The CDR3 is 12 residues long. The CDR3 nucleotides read TGTGCCAGCAGCACGGACTGGGCCGAGCAGTTCTTC. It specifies CASSTDWAEQFF.

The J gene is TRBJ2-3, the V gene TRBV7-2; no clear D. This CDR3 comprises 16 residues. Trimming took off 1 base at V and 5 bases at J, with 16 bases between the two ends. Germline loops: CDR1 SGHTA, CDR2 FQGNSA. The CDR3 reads CASSLVASNFRDTQYF. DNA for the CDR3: TGTGCCAGCAGCTTAGTGGCTAGTAATTTCAGAGATACGCAGTATTTT.

The CDR3 loop is CASSPQGDGELFF. The CDR3 bases are TGTGCCAGCAGCCCCCAGGGCGACGGGGAGCTGTTTTTT. The chain joins TRBV11-3 to TRBJ2-2; D might be TRBD1 (5 bases). There are 13 residues in the CDR3. CDR1 is SGHNT, CDR2 YENEEA, per germline. Between the trimmed V and J ends, which lost 5 bases and 7 bases, there was a span of 11 bases.

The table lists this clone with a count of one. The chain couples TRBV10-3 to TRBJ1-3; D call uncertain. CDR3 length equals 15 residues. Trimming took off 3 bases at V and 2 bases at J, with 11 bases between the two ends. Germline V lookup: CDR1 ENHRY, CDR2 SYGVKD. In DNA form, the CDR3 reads TGTGCCATCAGTGACGGGAGTAGCGCTGGAAACACCATATATTTT. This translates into CAISDGSSAGNTIYF.

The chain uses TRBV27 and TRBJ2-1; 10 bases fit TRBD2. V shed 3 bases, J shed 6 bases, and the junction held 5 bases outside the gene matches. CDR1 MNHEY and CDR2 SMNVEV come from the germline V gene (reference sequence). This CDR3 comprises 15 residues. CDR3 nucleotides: TGTGCCAGCAGTTTCGTGGTAGCGGGAGGCAATGAGCAGTTCTTC. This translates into CASSFVVAGGNEQFF.

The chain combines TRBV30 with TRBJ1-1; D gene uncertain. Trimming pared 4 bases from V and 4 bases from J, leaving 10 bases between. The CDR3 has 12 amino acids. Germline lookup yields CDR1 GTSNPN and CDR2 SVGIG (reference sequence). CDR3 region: CAWTPRGTEAFF. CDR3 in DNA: TGTGCCTGGACCCCCCGGGGCACTGAAGCTTTCTTT.

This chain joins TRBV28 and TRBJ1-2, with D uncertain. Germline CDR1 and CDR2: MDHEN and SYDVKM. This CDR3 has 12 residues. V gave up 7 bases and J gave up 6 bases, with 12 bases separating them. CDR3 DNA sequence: TGTGCCAGCACCACCACGGGTCATGGCTACACCTTC. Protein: CASTTTGHGYTF.

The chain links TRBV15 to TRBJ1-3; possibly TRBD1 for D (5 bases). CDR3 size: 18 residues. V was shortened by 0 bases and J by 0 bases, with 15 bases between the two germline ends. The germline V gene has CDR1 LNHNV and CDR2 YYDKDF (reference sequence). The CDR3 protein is CATSRDVGRRNSGNTIYF. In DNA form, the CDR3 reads TGTGCCACCAGCAGAGATGTGGGACGTCGGAACTCTGGAAACACCATATATTTT.

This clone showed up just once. CDR3 DNA sequence: TGCGCCAGCAGTGAATATCATGGGAGCTATAGCAATCAGCCCCAGCATTTT. Protein: CASSEYHGSYSNQPQHF. The J gene is TRBJ1-5, the V gene TRBV10-2; the D is unclear. Germline CDR1 and CDR2: WSHSY and SAAADI. The CDR3 runs 17 residues. V gave up 3 bases and J gave up 0 bases, with 15 bases separating them.

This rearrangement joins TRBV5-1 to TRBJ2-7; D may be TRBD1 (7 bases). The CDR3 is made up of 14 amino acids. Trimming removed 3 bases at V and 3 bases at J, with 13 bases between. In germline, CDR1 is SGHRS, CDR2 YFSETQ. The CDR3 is CASSSGGQYYEQYF. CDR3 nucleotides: TGCGCCAGCAGCTCCGGGGGACAGTACTACGAGCAGTACTTC.

CDR3 sequence reads: CASRRGTGGNQPQHF. CDR3 coding DNA: TGTGCCAGTAGAAGGGGGACAGGGGGCAATCAGCCCCAGCATTTT. This chain joins TRBV19 and TRBJ1-5, with 10 positions matching TRBD1. Trimming cost V 6 bases and J 2 bases; bases outside gene matches: 4. This CDR3 spans 15 amino acids. CDR1 and CDR2 from the germline V gene are LNHDA and SQIVND (reference sequence).

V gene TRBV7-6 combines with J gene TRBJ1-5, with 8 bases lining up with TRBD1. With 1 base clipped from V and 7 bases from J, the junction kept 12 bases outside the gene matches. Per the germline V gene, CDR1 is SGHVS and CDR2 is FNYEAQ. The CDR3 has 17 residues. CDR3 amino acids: CASSLVGQGARRQPQHF. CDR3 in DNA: TGTGCCAGCAGCTTAGTGGGGCAGGGGGCGAGAAGGCAGCCCCAGCATTTT.

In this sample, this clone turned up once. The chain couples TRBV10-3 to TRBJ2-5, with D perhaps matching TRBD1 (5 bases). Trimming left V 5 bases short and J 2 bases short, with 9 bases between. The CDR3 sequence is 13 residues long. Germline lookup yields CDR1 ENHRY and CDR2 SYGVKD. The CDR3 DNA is TGTGCCATCAGTACGTCAGGGCAAGAGACCCAGTACTTC. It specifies CAISTSGQETQYF.

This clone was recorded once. The CDR3 nucleotides are TGTGCCAGCAGCCCCCGGGTAGCTCCTAGCACAGATACGCAGTATTTT. As protein: CASSPRVAPSTDTQYF. The J gene is TRBJ2-3, the V gene TRBV4-2, with D hard to call. In germline, CDR1 is LGHNA, CDR2 YNFKEQ. The length of the CDR3 is 16 residues. The V gene lost 4 bases and the J gene lost 0 bases, with 14 bases spanning the gap.

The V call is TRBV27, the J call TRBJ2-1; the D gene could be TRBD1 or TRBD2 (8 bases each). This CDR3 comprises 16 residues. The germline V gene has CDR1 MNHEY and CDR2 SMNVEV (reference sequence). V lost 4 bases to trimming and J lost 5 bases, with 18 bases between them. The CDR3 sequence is CASSSNSGTGDNEQFF. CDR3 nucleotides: TGTGCCAGCAGTTCTAATAGCGGGACAGGAGACAATGAGCAGTTCTTC.

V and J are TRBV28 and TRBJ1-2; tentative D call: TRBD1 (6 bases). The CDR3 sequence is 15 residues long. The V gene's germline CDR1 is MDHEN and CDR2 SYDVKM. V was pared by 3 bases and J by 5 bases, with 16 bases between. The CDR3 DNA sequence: TGTGCCAGCAGTTTCGTCTCCGCAGGGACATATGGCTACACCTTC. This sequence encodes CASSFVSAGTYGYTF.

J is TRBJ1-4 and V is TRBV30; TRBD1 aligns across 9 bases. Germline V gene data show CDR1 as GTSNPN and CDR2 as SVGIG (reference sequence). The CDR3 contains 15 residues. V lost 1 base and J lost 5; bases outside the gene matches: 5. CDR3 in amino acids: CAWSDPTGGNEKLFF. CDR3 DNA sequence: TGTGCCTGGAGTGACCCGACAGGGGGAAATGAAAAACTGTTTTTT.

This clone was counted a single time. CDR3 sequence reads: CASRAREGISNEQFF. CDR3 DNA sequence: TGTGCCAGCAGGGCGCGGGAAGGGATCTCGAATGAGCAGTTCTTC. The V call is TRBV2, the J call TRBJ2-1; tentatively, D is TRBD2 (6 bases). Germline V CDR1 and CDR2: SNHLY, FYNNEI. The CDR3 runs to 15 residues. Trimming shortened V by 6 bases and J by 7 bases, and 19 bases separated the two germline ends.

This chain's CDR3 is CASSFAGTGAYNEQFF. In DNA form, the CDR3 reads TGCGCCAGCAGCTTTGCGGGGACAGGGGCTTACAATGAGCAGTTCTTC. The chain joins TRBV5-1 to TRBJ2-1; 10 bases match TRBD1. Per germline, CDR1 SGHRS and CDR2 YFSETQ. This CDR3 contains 16 residues. The V gene end was trimmed by 2 bases and the J gene end by 4 bases; junction bases not matched to a gene: 6.

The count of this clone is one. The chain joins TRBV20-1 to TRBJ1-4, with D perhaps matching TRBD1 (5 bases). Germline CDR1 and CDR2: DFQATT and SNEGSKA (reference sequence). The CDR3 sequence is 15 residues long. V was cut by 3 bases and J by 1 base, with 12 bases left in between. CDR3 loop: CSASGGPQTNEKLFF. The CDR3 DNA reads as TGCAGTGCTAGTGGGGGACCGCAAACTAATGAAAAACTGTTTTTT.

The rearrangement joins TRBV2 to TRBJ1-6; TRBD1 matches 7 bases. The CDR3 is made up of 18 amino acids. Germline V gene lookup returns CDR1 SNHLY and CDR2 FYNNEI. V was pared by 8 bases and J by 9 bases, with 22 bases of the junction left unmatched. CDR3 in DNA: TGTGCCAGCCGAGGGAGGGACAGCCCAATGGGGTTTATTTCACCCCTCCACTTT. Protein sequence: CASRGRDSPMGFISPLHF.

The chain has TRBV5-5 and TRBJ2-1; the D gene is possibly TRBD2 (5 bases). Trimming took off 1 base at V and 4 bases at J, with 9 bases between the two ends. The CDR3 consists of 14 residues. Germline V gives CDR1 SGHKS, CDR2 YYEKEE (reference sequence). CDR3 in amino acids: CASSLFGGYNEQFF. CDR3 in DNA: TGTGCCAGCAGCTTGTTTGGAGGTTACAATGAGCAGTTCTTC.

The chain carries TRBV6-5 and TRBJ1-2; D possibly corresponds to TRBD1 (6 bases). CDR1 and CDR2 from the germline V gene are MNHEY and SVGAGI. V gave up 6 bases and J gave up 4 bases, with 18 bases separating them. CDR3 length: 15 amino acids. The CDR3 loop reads CASRPGQTKLYGYTF. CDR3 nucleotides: TGTGCCAGCAGGCCTGGACAGACTAAGCTCTATGGCTACACCTTC.

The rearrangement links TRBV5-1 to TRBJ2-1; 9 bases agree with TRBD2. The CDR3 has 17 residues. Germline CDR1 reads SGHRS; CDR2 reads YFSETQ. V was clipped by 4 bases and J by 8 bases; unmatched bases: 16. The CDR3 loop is CASSRRDVAGGSDEQFF. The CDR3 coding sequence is TGCGCCAGCAGCCGCCGGGACGTTGCGGGAGGGTCGGATGAGCAGTTCTTC.

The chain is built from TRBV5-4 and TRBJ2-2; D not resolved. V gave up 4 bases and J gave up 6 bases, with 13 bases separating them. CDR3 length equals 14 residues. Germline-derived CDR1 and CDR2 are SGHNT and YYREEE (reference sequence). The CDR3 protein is CASSVELGSGELFF. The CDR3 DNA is TGTGCCAGCAGCGTCGAGCTAGGTTCCGGGGAGCTGTTTTTT.